This TCR beta chain comes out of a study of cytomegalovirus exposure and HLA in healthy donors. The V and J ends lost 5 bases and 0 bases respectively, with 9 bases between them. CDR1 is MNHNY and CDR2 is SVGAGI in the germline V gene (reference sequence). The CDR3 covers 14 residues. Primers for the PCR totalled 60 Vbeta and 13 Jbeta. Sequenced by immunoSEQ multiplex PCR; TCRdb stores in-frame clones only, minus some. The sample holds 130,000 or so clones, about 8.5% seen once. Only a few counts were recorded for this clone. The rearrangement links TRBV6-6 to TRBJ2-3, with D hard to call. Source material: PBMCs. The receptor was derived from a man in his forties in good health and CMV-seronegative. The CDR3 protein is CASSPMTSTDTQYF. The CDR3 DNA sequence: TGTGCCAGCAGTCCTATGACTAGCACAGATACGCAGTATTTT.